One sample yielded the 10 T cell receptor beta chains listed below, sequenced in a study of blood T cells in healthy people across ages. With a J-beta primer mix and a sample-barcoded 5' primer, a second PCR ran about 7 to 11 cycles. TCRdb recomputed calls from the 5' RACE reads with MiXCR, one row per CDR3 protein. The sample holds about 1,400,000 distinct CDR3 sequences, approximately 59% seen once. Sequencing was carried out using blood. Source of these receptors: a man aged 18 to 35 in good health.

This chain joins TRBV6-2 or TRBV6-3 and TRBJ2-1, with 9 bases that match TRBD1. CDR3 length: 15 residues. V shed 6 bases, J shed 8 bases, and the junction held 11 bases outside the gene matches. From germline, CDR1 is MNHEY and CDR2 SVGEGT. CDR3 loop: CASSYTGGDRDEQFF. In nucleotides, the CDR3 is TGTGCCAGCAGCTACACAGGGGGCGATAGGGATGAGCAGTTCTTC.

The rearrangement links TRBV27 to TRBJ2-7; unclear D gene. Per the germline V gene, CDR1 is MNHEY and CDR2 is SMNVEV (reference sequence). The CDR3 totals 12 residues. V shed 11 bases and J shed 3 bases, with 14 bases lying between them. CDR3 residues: CAAPDRSYEQYF. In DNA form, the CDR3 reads TGTGCCGCCCCGGACCGCAGCTACGAGCAGTACTTC.

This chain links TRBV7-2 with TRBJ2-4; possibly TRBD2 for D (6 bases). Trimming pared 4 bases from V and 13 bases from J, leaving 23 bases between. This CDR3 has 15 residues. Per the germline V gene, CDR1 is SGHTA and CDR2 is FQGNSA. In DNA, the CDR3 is TGTGCCAGCAGCTCGGTAGCGGACCTGACTACGCAGCAGTACTTC. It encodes CASSSVADLTTQQYF.

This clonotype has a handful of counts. The CDR3 region is CASSQDGRVSTDTQYF. As DNA, the CDR3 is TGCGCCAGCAGCCAAGATGGCAGGGTTAGCACAGATACGCAGTATTTT. This chain uses TRBV4-3 with TRBJ2-3; possible D gene TRBD1, 5 bases. The V gene lost 0 bases and the J gene lost 0 bases, with 10 bases spanning the gap. The CDR3 consists of 16 residues. Germline assignment: CDR1 LGHNA and CDR2 YSLEER.

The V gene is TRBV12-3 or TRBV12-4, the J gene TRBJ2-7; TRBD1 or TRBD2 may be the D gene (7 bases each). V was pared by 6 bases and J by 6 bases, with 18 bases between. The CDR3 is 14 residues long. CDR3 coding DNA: TGTGCCAGCAGCCTCCAGGGGGGGGCGACCGAGCAGTACTTC. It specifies CASSLQGGATEQYF.

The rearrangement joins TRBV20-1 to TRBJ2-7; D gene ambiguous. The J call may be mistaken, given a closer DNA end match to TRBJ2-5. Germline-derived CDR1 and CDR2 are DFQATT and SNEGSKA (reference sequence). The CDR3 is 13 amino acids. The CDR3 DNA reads TGCAGTGCTAGGGATGGGATAAAGGAGACCCAGTACTTC. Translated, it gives CSARDGIKETQYF.

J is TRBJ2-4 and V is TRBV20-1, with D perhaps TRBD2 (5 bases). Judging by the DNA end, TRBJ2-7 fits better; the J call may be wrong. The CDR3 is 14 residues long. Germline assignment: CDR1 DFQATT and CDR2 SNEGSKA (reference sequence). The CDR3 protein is CSARYVSVDYEQYF. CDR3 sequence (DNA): TGCAGTGCTAGATACGTTAGCGTTGACTACGAGCAGTACTTC.

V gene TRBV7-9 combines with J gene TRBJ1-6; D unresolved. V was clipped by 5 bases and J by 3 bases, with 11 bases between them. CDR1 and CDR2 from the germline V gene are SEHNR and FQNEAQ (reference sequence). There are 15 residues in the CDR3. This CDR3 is CASSPITNYNSPLHF. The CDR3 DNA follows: TGTGCCAGCAGCCCGATCACAAACTATAATTCACCCCTCCACTTT.

The CDR3 nucleotides read TGTGCCAGCAGACACCAGGGACGGGACACAGATACGCAGTATTTT. Protein sequence: CASRHQGRDTDTQYF. This chain connects TRBV6-5 to TRBJ2-3; D possibly matches TRBD1 or TRBD2 (5 bases each). The germline CDR1 and CDR2 sequences are MNHEY and SVGAGI. V shed 6 bases and J shed 2 bases, with 15 bases lying between them. The CDR3 has 15 residues.

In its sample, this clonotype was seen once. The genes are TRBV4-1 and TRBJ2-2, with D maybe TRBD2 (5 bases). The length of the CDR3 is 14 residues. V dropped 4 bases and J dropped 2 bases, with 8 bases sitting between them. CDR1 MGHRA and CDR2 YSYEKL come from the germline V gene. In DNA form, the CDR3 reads TGCGCCAGCAGCCCGGACTTAAACACCGGGGAGCTGTTTTTT. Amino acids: CASSPDLNTGELFF.